Listed below are T cell receptor beta chains from one sample, sequenced in a study of cytomegalovirus exposure and HLA in healthy donors. Sequencing used immunoSEQ multiplex PCR; TCRdb keeps in-frame clones, though not all of them. The sample has 150,000 to 200,000 clones; about 83% are singletons. Specimen: PBMCs. Receptors originate from a man aged 35 to 55 in good health and CMV-seropositive. CDR3s include the opening cysteine and the closing phenylalanine or tryptophan. D genes are given only for firm matches. For some rows the clone size is stated as once, few or many, or as a class when expanded; others skip it.

NA TRBJ2-1 TRBV10-3 TRBD1 CAISASGKGDRDHNEQFF TGTGCCATCAGTGCGTCGGGGAAAGGGGACAGGGACCACAATGAGCAGTTCTTC
NA TRBJ2-5 TRBV5-1 TRBD1 CASGLRRQGAGETQYF TGCGCCAGCGGCCTCCGTAGACAGGGGGCAGGGGAGACCCAGTACTTC
NA TRBJ1-5 TRBV18 NA CASSQGTGNQPQHF TGTGCCAGCTCACAGGGGACTGGCAATCAGCCCCAGCATTTT
NA TRBJ1-1 TRBV10-3 NA CAIRAQGSETEAFF TGTGCCATCAGGGCCCAGGGGTCGGAGACTGAAGCTTTCTTT
few TRBJ2-5 TRBV27 NA CASSNFATEETQYF TGTGCCAGCAGTAATTTCGCGACAGAAGAGACCCAGTACTTC
NA TRBJ2-2 TRBV27 TRBD2 CASSLSQRESYMNTGELFF TGTGCCAGCAGTTTATCGCAGCGGGAGTCGTATATGAACACCGGGGAGCTGTTTTTT
NA TRBJ1-2 TRBV30 NA CAWSMTGVEGYGYTF TGTGCCTGGAGTATGACAGGAGTTGAGGGCTATGGCTACACCTTC
few TRBJ2-1 TRBV27 TRBD2 CASSFLAGGPNEQFF TGTGCCAGCAGTTTCCTAGCGGGAGGACCCAATGAGCAGTTCTTC
NA TRBJ2-7 TRBV6-6 TRBD1 CASSLRTGFGYEQYF TGTGCCAGCAGTTTAAGGACAGGTTTTGGCTACGAGCAGTACTTC
NA TRBJ2-7 TRBV2 TRBD2 CASSRDYYEQYF TGTGCCAGCAGTCGGGACTACTACGAGCAGTACTTC
NA TRBJ2-7 TRBV10-3 TRBD2 CAIMGTRDYEQYF TGTGCCATCATGGGGACTAGGGATTACGAGCAGTACTTC
NA TRBJ2-3 TRBV5-1 NA CASSLGWDGSPDTQYF TGCGCCAGCAGCTTGGGATGGGACGGGAGCCCAGATACGCAGTATTTT
once TRBJ2-1 TRBV27 NA CASSLVLRDEQFF TGTGCCAGCAGTTTGGTCCTTCGGGATGAGCAGTTCTTC
NA TRBJ1-2 TRBV30 TRBD1 CAAPGTGWGYTF TGTGCAGCGCCCGGGACAGGCTGGGGCTACACCTTC
NA TRBJ2-3 TRBV9 NA CASSVEFRTDTQYF TGTGCCAGCAGCGTAGAGTTCAGGACAGATACGCAGTATTTT
NA TRBJ1-2 TRBV6-6 NA CASSYPSTGYGYTF TGTGCCAGCAGTTACCCTTCGACAGGCTATGGCTACACCTTC
NA TRBJ2-7 TRBV14 NA CASSQYYSGEQYF TGTGCCAGCAGCCAATATTACTCGGGGGAGCAGTACTTC
NA TRBJ2-7 TRBV11-2 NA CASSSGTRTYEQYF TGTGCCAGCAGCTCCGGGACACGTACCTACGAGCAGTACTTC
NA TRBJ2-1 TRBV5-1 TRBD1 CASSTGQGTHYYNEQFF TGCGCCAGCAGTACGGGACAGGGTACCCATTACTACAATGAGCAGTTCTTC
NA TRBJ2-1 TRBV5-1 TRBD2 CASSPGLAGTEQFF TGCGCCAGCAGCCCGGGACTAGCGGGAACTGAGCAGTTCTTC
NA TRBJ2-3 TRBV11-2 NA CASSFRGRTSLDTQYF TGTGCCAGCAGCTTCCGGGGGAGAACCAGCTTGGATACGCAGTATTTT
NA TRBJ2-3 TRBV18 TRBD1 CATLRGSTDTQYF TGTGCCACCCTCAGGGGGAGTACAGATACGCAGTATTTT
few TRBJ2-7 TRBV6-1 NA CATRIGVPYEQYF TGTGCCACCCGGATAGGGGTTCCCTACGAGCAGTACTTC
NA TRBJ1-1 TRBV10-3 TRBD1 CAIAGQGVNEAFF TGTGCCATCGCGGGACAGGGAGTAAATGAAGCTTTCTTT
NA TRBJ2-6 TRBV7-9 TRBD1 CASSFPLTGGGGANVLTF TGTGCCAGCAGCTTCCCCCTGACAGGGGGCGGCGGGGCCAACGTCCTGACTTTC
NA TRBJ2-3 TRBV5-4 TRBD2 CASRSELAAFTDTQYF TGTGCCAGCAGATCCGAACTAGCGGCATTCACAGATACGCAGTATTTT
NA TRBJ2-7 TRBV28 NA CASSSQQGYYEQYF TGTGCCAGCAGTTCCCAACAGGGATACTACGAGCAGTACTTC
NA TRBJ2-4 TRBV5-8 NA CASSFRGKYF TGTGCCAGCAGCTTCCGAGGAAAGTACTTC
NA TRBJ1-1 TRBV6-5 NA CATRDWGLNTEAFF TGTGCCACTAGGGACTGGGGACTAAACACTGAAGCTTTCTTT
NA TRBJ2-3 TRBV5-4 TRBD2 CASSPRKRGYSTDTQYF TGTGCCAGCAGCCCTCGTAAGCGGGGATATAGCACAGATACGCAGTATTTT
NA TRBJ2-3 TRBV6-5 TRBD2 CASTRSGRAEDTQYF TGTGCCAGCACCCGGAGCGGGAGGGCCGAAGATACGCAGTATTTT
NA TRBJ2-4 TRBV10-3 TRBD1 CAISPDRGAKNIQYF TGTGCCATCAGCCCAGACAGGGGAGCCAAAAACATTCAGTACTTC
once TRBJ2-7 TRBV7-2 TRBD1 CASSPGTGGYEQYF TGTGCCAGCAGCCCCGGGACAGGGGGATACGAGCAGTACTTC
NA TRBJ2-1 TRBV6-6 TRBD2 CASTSSAASGSNEQFF TGTGCCAGCACCTCCTCCGCGGCTAGCGGGAGCAATGAGCAGTTCTTC
NA TRBJ2-3 TRBV18 NA CASSPRTDTQYF TGTGCCAGCTCACCGAGAACAGATACGCAGTATTTT
NA TRBJ2-7 TRBV6-4 NA CASSPGQMFPYEQYF TGTGCCAGCAGCCCGGGACAAATGTTCCCCTACGAGCAGTACTTC
NA TRBJ2-3 TRBV25-1 TRBD1 CASRDRPPRTDTQYF TGTGCCAGCAGGGACAGGCCCCCTCGCACAGATACGCAGTATTTT
NA TRBJ2-1 TRBV5-1 TRBD2 CASSSGNSYNEQFF TGCGCCAGCAGTAGCGGGAACTCCTACAATGAGCAGTTCTTC
NA TRBJ1-3 TRBV7-8 TRBD1 CASSSEAGQGGFTGNTIYF TGTGCCAGCAGCTCCGAGGCCGGACAGGGGGGGTTTACTGGAAACACCATATATTTT
NA TRBJ2-7 TRBV2 NA CASSEYWTQTPSGEYF TGTGCCAGCAGTGAATATTGGACTCAGACCCCCTCGGGAGAGTACTTC
NA TRBJ2-3 TRBV10-3 NA CAIRRTEADTQYF TGTGCCATCAGGAGGACGGAGGCAGATACGCAGTATTTT
NA TRBJ2-7 TRBV19 NA CASSLRDNSYEQYF TGTGCCAGTAGTCTCCGGGACAATTCCTACGAGCAGTACTTC
NA TRBJ2-5 TRBV10-3 TRBD2 CAISEGLAGSQETQYF TGTGCCATCAGTGAAGGTCTAGCGGGCTCCCAAGAGACCCAGTACTTC
once TRBJ1-2 TRBV25-1 TRBD1 CASSGQGASGYTF TGTGCCAGCAGTGGTCAGGGGGCAAGTGGCTACACCTTC
NA TRBJ2-3 TRBV10-1 NA CASSENNLGAGRTDTQYF TGCGCCAGCAGTGAGAATAACCTAGGTGCGGGTCGCACAGATACGCAGTATTTT
NA TRBJ2-7 TRBV5-1 TRBD2 CASSLELAGPYEQYF TGCGCCAGCAGCTTGGAATTAGCGGGGCCCTACGAGCAGTACTTC
NA TRBJ2-2 TRBV2 NA CASRFQNTGELFF TGTGCCAGCAGGTTCCAGAACACCGGGGAGCTGTTTTTT